These T cell receptor beta chains were read from a single sample in a study of cytomegalovirus exposure and HLA in healthy donors. TCRdb's table, derived via immunoSEQ multiplex PCR, lists solely in-frame clones and lacks some. The table lists approximately 59,000 clones, 80% to 95% of them singletons. The sample taken for sequencing was PBMCs. Receptors originate from a man aged 18 to 30 in good health and CMV-seropositive. CDR3s include the opening cysteine and the closing phenylalanine or tryptophan. Each record gives: V gene, J gene, clone size, D gene, CDR3 protein, CDR3 DNA. A D gene is named only where the DNA matches it firmly. Clone size is given for some rows only: seen once, a few or many times, or a class if the clone is expanded.

v_call: TRBV18; j_call: TRBJ1-1; clone_size: NA; d_call: NA; cdr3_aa: CASSPQGVRNTEAFF; cdr3_nt: TGTGCCAGCTCACCACAGGGAGTCCGAAACACTGAAGCTTTCTTT
v_call: TRBV5-1; j_call: TRBJ2-3; clone_size: NA; d_call: NA; cdr3_aa: CASSLDGTNSGDTQYF; cdr3_nt: TGCGCCAGCAGCTTGGATGGGACAAACTCGGGGGATACGCAGTATTTT
v_call: TRBV5-4; j_call: TRBJ2-1; clone_size: NA; d_call: TRBD2; cdr3_aa: CASSLWASGSSYNEQFF; cdr3_nt: TGTGCCAGCAGCTTGTGGGCTAGCGGGAGCTCCTACAATGAGCAGTTCTTC
v_call: TRBV20-1; j_call: TRBJ2-5; clone_size: NA; d_call: TRBD2; cdr3_aa: CSAGLARAQYF; cdr3_nt: TGCAGTGCTGGACTAGCGAGGGCCCAGTACTTC
v_call: TRBV9; j_call: TRBJ1-1; clone_size: NA; d_call: NA; cdr3_aa: CASSSQLGTEAFF; cdr3_nt: TGTGCCAGCAGCTCTCAACTTGGCACTGAAGCTTTCTTT
v_call: TRBV6-5; j_call: TRBJ2-3; clone_size: NA; d_call: NA; cdr3_aa: CASTVLRGLNHTQYF; cdr3_nt: TGTGCCAGCACCGTCCTGCGGGGTCTCAACCATACGCAGTATTTT
v_call: TRBV30; j_call: TRBJ2-5; clone_size: NA; d_call: TRBD1; cdr3_aa: CAWSGGQIFQETQYF; cdr3_nt: TGTGCCTGGAGTGGGGGACAGATCTTCCAAGAGACCCAGTACTTC
v_call: TRBV5-5; j_call: TRBJ2-3; clone_size: NA; d_call: TRBD2; cdr3_aa: CASSQGLAERGDTQYF; cdr3_nt: TGTGCCAGCAGCCAAGGACTAGCGGAGAGGGGGGATACGCAGTATTTT
v_call: TRBV19; j_call: TRBJ2-1; clone_size: NA; d_call: TRBD1; cdr3_aa: CASSIQGVNEQFF; cdr3_nt: TGTGCCAGTAGTATCCAGGGGGTAAATGAGCAGTTCTTC
v_call: TRBV19; j_call: TRBJ1-1; clone_size: NA; d_call: TRBD1; cdr3_aa: CASRPTGGYTEAFF; cdr3_nt: TGTGCCAGTAGGCCGACAGGGGGCTACACTGAAGCTTTCTTT
v_call: TRBV7-3; j_call: TRBJ2-3; clone_size: once; d_call: TRBD2; cdr3_aa: CASSLRSGRADTQYF; cdr3_nt: TGTGCCAGCAGCTTAAGGAGCGGGAGGGCAGATACGCAGTATTTT
v_call: TRBV10-3; j_call: TRBJ2-7; clone_size: NA; d_call: NA; cdr3_aa: CATNNYPDSSSYEQYF; cdr3_nt: TGTGCCACGAATAATTATCCGGACAGCAGCTCCTACGAGCAGTACTTC
v_call: TRBV7-6; j_call: TRBJ1-4; clone_size: NA; d_call: NA; cdr3_aa: CASMTPGDEKLFF; cdr3_nt: TGTGCCAGTATGACTCCAGGGGATGAAAAACTGTTTTTT
v_call: TRBV4-1; j_call: TRBJ2-1; clone_size: NA; d_call: NA; cdr3_aa: CASSQVPRTGAYNEQFF; cdr3_nt: TGCGCCAGCAGCCAAGTACCTCGGACTGGGGCCTACAATGAGCAGTTCTTC
v_call: TRBV19; j_call: TRBJ2-5; clone_size: NA; d_call: TRBD2; cdr3_aa: CASRLAGGETQYF; cdr3_nt: TGTGCCAGTAGGTTGGCGGGAGGGGAGACCCAGTACTTC
v_call: TRBV28; j_call: TRBJ2-1; clone_size: NA; d_call: NA; cdr3_aa: CASSRTEIYNEQFF; cdr3_nt: TGTGCCAGCAGTAGGACAGAGATCTACAATGAGCAGTTCTTC
v_call: TRBV19; j_call: TRBJ1-2; clone_size: NA; d_call: TRBD1; cdr3_aa: CASSIIQGLGYGYTF; cdr3_nt: TGTGCCAGTAGTATTATACAGGGGCTGGGATATGGCTACACCTTC
v_call: TRBV7-9; j_call: TRBJ2-3; clone_size: NA; d_call: NA; cdr3_aa: CASSPRQGPTDTQYF; cdr3_nt: TGTGCCAGCAGCCCCCGTCAGGGTCCAACAGATACGCAGTATTTT
v_call: TRBV28; j_call: TRBJ1-1; clone_size: NA; d_call: TRBD1; cdr3_aa: CASSKVPGQGANTEAFF; cdr3_nt: TGTGCCAGCAGTAAAGTTCCGGGACAGGGGGCGAACACTGAAGCTTTCTTT
v_call: TRBV6-1; j_call: TRBJ2-7; clone_size: NA; d_call: TRBD1; cdr3_aa: CASSVTGTGAYEQYF; cdr3_nt: TGTGCCAGCAGTGTCACCGGGACAGGGGCCTACGAGCAGTACTTC
v_call: TRBV30; j_call: TRBJ1-3; clone_size: NA; d_call: NA; cdr3_aa: CAWGRVRDTIYF; cdr3_nt: TGTGCCTGGGGTCGCGTGAGGGACACCATATATTTT
v_call: TRBV9; j_call: TRBJ2-2; clone_size: NA; d_call: TRBD2; cdr3_aa: CASSVGGGSTGELFF; cdr3_nt: TGTGCCAGCAGCGTAGGGGGGGGGAGCACCGGGGAGCTGTTTTTT
v_call: TRBV7-9; j_call: TRBJ2-3; clone_size: once; d_call: NA; cdr3_aa: CASSLKKRSTDTQYF; cdr3_nt: TGTGCCAGCAGCTTAAAGAAGCGGAGCACAGATACGCAGTATTTT
v_call: TRBV27; j_call: TRBJ2-7; clone_size: NA; d_call: TRBD2; cdr3_aa: CASSPLAEKSSYEQYF; cdr3_nt: TGTGCCAGCAGTCCACTAGCGGAGAAGAGCTCCTACGAGCAGTACTTC